This T cell receptor (beta chain) emerged from a study of long-term antiretroviral therapy in people with HIV. Germline CDR1 is WNHNN and CDR2 is SYGVQD (reference sequence). CDR3 length equals 13 residues. V lost 4 bases, J lost 5 bases, and 10 bases lay in between. Running of the v3.0 immunoSEQ assay took place at survey level. The repertoire was sequenced with immunoSEQ multiplex PCR; TCRdb's copy has only in-frame clones and lacks some. This table holds about 10,000 clones, around 80% found once. The chain couples TRBV10-1 to TRBJ2-3; weak D call: TRBD2 (6 bases). The sequence was obtained from a man between 35 and 55 years old with HIV. The sample was unsorted PBMCs, taken 1.2 years after starting antiretroviral therapy. CDR3 coding DNA: TGCGCCAGCAGTGGGGGGGTTGAAGATACGCAGTATTTT. Protein product: CASSGGVEDTQYF.